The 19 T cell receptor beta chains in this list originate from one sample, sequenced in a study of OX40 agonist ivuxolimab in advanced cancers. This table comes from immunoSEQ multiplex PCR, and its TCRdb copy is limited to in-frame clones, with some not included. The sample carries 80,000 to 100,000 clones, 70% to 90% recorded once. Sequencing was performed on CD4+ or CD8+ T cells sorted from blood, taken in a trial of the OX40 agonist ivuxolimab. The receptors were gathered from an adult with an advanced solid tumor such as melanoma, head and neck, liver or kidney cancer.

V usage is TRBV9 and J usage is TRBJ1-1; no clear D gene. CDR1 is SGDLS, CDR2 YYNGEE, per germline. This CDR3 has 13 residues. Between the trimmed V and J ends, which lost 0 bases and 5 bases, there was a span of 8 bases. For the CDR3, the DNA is TGTGCCAGCAGCGTAGGGAGTCAGACTGAAGCTTTCTTT. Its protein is CASSVGSQTEAFF.

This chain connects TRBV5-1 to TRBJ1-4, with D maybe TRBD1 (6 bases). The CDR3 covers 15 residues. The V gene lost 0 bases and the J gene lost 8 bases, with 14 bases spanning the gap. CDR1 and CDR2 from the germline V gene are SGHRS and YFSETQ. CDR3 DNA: TGCGCCAGCAGCTTGGCCTTAGGGGGTGAGGAAAAACTGTTTTTT. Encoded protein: CASSLALGGEEKLFF.

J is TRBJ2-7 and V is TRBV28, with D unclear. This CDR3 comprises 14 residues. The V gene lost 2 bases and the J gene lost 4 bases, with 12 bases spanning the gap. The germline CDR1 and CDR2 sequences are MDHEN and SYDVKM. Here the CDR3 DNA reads TGTGCCAGCAGTTTACCGCAGGAACGATACGAGCAGTACTTC. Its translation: CASSLPQERYEQYF.

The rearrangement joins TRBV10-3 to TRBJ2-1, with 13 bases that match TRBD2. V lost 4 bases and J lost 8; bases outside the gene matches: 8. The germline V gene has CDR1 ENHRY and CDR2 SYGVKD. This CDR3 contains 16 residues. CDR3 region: CAISGVGLAGADEQFF. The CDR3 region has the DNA TGTGCCATCAGTGGGGTAGGACTAGCGGGGGCCGATGAGCAGTTCTTC.

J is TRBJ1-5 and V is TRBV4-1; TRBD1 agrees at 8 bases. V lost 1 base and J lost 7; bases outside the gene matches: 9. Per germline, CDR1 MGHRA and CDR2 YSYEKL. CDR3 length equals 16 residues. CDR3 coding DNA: TGCGCCAGCAGCCAAGTAACGGACAGGGAACGCCAGCCCCAGCATTTT. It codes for CASSQVTDRERQPQHF.

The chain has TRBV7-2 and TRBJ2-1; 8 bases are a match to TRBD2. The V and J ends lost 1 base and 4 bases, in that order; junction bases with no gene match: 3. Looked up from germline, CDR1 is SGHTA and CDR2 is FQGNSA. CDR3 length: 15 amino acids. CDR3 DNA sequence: TGTGCCAGCAGCTTAGGCGGGGGGATATACAATGAGCAGTTCTTC. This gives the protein CASSLGGGIYNEQFF.

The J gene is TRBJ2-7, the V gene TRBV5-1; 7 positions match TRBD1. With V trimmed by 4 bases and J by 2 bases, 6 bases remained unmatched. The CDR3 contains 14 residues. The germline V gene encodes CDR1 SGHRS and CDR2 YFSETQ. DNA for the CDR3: TGCGCCAGCAGCACCGGACAGGTTACCTACGAGCAGTACTTC. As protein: CASSTGQVTYEQYF.

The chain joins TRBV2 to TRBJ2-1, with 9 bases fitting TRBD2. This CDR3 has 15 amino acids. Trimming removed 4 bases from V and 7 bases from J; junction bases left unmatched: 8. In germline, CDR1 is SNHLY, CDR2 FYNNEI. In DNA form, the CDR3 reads TGTGCCAGCAGTGTCTGGCTAGCGGGGAGGAATGAGCAGTTCTTC. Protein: CASSVWLAGRNEQFF.

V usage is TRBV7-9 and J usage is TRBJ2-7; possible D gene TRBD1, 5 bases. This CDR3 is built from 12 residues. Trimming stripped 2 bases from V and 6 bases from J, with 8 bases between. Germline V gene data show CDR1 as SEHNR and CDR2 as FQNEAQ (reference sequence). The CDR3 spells CASSLQGLEQYF. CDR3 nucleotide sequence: TGTGCCAGCAGCTTACAGGGCCTCGAGCAGTACTTC.

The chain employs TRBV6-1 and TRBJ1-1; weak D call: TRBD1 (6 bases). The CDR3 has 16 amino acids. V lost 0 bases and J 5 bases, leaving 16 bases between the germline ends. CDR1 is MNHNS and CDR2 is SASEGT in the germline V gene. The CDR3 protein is CASSEALQGTGTEAFF. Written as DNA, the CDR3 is TGTGCCAGCAGTGAAGCGCTCCAGGGGACGGGGACTGAAGCTTTCTTT.

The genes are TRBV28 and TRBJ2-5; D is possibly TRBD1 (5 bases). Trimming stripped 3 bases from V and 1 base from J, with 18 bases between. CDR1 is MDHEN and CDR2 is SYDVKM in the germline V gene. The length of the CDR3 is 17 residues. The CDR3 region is CASSFIPYRRIQETQYF. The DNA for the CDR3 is TGTGCCAGCAGTTTCATCCCTTACAGGAGAATCCAAGAGACCCAGTACTTC. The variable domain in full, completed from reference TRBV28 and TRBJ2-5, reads DVKVTQSSRYLVKRTGEKVFLECVQDMDHENMFWYRQDPGLGLRLIYFSYDVKMKEKGDIPEGYSVSREKKERFSLILESASTNQTSMYLCASSFIPYRRIQETQYFGPGTRLLVL.

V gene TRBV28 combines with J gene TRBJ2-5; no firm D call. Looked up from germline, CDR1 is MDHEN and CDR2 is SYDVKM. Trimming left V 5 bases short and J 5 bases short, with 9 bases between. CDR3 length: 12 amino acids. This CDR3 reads CASSSTVETQYF. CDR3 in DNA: TGTGCCAGCAGTAGCACTGTGGAGACCCAGTACTTC.

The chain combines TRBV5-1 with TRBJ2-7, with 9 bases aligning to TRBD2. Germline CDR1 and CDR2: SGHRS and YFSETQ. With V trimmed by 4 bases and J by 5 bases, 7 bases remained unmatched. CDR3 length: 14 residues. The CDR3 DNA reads TGCGCCAGCAGCAAGGCGGGGGGGCCGCACGAGCAGTACTTC. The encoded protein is CASSKAGGPHEQYF.

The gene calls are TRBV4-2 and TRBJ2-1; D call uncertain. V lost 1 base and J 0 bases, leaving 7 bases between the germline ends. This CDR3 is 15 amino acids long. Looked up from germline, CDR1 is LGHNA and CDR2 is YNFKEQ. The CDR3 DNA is TGTGCCAGCAGCCAAGGCCCTAGCTCCTACAATGAGCAGTTCTTC. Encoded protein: CASSQGPSSYNEQFF.

The CDR3 DNA reads as TGCGCCAGCAGCCGCCAACAGGGGGTAAACACTGAAGCTTTCTTT. This codes for CASSRQQGVNTEAFF. The chain couples TRBV4-1 to TRBJ1-1, with TRBD1 identical over 8 bases. V gave up 4 bases and J gave up 2 bases; unmatched junction bases: 6. The germline V gene encodes CDR1 MGHRA and CDR2 YSYEKL. CDR3 size: 15 residues.

The CDR3 loop is CAISPSTGNTGELFF. CDR3 coding DNA: TGTGCCATCAGTCCCTCCACAGGGAACACCGGGGAGCTGTTTTTT. This sequence joins TRBV10-3 and TRBJ2-2; maybe TRBD1 (5 bases). This CDR3 spans 15 amino acids. V lost 5 bases and J lost 1, with 11 bases in between. Germline-derived CDR1 and CDR2 are ENHRY and SYGVKD.

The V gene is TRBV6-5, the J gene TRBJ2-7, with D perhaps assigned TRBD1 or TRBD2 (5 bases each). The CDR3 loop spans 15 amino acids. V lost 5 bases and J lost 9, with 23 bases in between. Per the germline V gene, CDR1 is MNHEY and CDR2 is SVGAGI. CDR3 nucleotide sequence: TGTGCCAGCAGTATAACGGGACCTAGGGAGAGTGGGCAGTACTTC. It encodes CASSITGPRESGQYF.

The CDR3 loop is CASRRTGNTEAFF. CDR3 sequence (DNA): TGTGCCAGCAGAAGGACAGGTAACACTGAAGCTTTCTTT. V is TRBV6-5 and J is TRBJ1-1; 7 bases are a match to TRBD1. This CDR3 comprises 13 residues. In germline, CDR1 is MNHEY, CDR2 SVGAGI. Losses at the gene ends were 6 bases for V and 2 bases for J; bases not matched to a gene: 3.

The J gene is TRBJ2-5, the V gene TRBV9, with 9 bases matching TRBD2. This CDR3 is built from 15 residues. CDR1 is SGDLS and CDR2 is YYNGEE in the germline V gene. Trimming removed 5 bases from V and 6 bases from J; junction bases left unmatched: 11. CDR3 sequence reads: CASSFGGGVGQTQYF. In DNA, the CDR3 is TGTGCCAGCAGTTTCGGCGGGGGGGTCGGACAGACCCAGTACTTC. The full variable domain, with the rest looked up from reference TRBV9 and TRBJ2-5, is DSGVTQTPKHLITATGQRVTLRCSPRSGDLSVYWYQQSLDQGLQFLIQYYNGEERAKGNILERFSAQQFPDLHSELNLSSLELGDSALYFCASSFGGGVGQTQYFGPGTRLLVL.